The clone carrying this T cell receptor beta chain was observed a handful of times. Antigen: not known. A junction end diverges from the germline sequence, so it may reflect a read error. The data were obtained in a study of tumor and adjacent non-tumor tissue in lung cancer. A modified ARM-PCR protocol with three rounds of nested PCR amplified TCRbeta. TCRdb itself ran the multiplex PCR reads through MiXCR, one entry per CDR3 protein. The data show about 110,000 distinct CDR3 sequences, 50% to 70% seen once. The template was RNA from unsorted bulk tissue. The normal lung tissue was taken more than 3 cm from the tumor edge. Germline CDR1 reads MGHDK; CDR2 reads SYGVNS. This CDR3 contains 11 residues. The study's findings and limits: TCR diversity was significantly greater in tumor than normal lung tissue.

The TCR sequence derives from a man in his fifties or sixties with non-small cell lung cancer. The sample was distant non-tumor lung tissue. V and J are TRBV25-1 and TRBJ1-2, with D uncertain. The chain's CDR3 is CASSGLYGFTF. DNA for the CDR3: TGTGCCAGCAGTGGCCTCTATGGCTTCACCTTC.